Each of the 14 T cell receptor beta chains below was sequenced from the same sample in a study of T cells in Graves' hyperthyroidism and ophthalmopathy. The CDR3 regions of TCR beta were amplified from RNA transcripts. Primed by the HTBI set, a first-round RT-PCR was run on the TCR CDR3. TCRdb independently ran MiXCR on the multiplex PCR reads; one entry per CDR3 protein. The sample lists 450,000 to 600,000 distinct CDR3 sequences; 11% to 15% were seen once. The sequenced material came from blood. Receptors were obtained from a woman aged 40 to 49 with Graves' hyperthyroidism.

This clonotype was seen ten or more times. The V gene is TRBV7-2, the J gene TRBJ2-2; D not resolved. There are 16 residues in the CDR3. Per germline, CDR1 SGHTA and CDR2 FQGNSA. Trimming shortened V by 1 base and J by 1 base, and 10 bases separated the two germline ends. The CDR3 reads CASSLEVRMNTGELFF. Here the CDR3 DNA reads TGTGCCAGCAGCTTAGAAGTCCGCATGAACACCGGGGAGCTGTTTTTT.

V and J are TRBV4-2 and TRBJ2-7; possibly TRBD2 for D (6 bases). CDR1 is LGHNA and CDR2 is YNFKEQ in the germline V gene. This CDR3 has 11 amino acids. CDR3 DNA sequence: TGTGCTTCTGGGGGAGGTTACGAGCAGTACTTC. It yields the protein CASGGGYEQYF.

CDR3 protein: CAWSVGVSSSGVTDTQYF. The DNA for the CDR3 is TGTGCCTGGAGTGTAGGGGTTTCGTCTAGCGGGGTCACAGATACGCAGTATTTT. V and J are TRBV30 and TRBJ2-3; 9 nucleotides match TRBD2. Germline CDR1 is GTSNPN and CDR2 is SVGIG (reference sequence). J gave up 2 bases and V 0 bases, and 12 bases lay outside the gene matches. CDR3 length equals 18 residues.

This clonotype came up many times. V usage is TRBV5-4 and J usage is TRBJ2-7, with D possibly matching TRBD1 (6 bases). Trimming took off 4 bases at V and 1 base at J, with 15 bases between the two ends. The CDR3 covers 15 residues. Germline CDR1 is SGHNT and CDR2 is YYREEE (reference sequence). CDR3 sequence reads: CASSPKGQSSYEQYF. For the CDR3, the DNA is TGTGCCAGCAGCCCTAAAGGACAGAGTTCCTACGAGCAGTACTTC.

This clonotype occurred many times. The CDR3 DNA reads TGCAGTGCTAGAGGAGTCCAGGGGGTTGGCGAGCAGTACTTC. This sequence encodes CSARGVQGVGEQYF. The V and J genes are TRBV20-1 and TRBJ2-7; 7 bases are a match to TRBD1. V lost 1 base, J lost 6 bases, and 9 bases stayed unmatched. The CDR3 sequence is 14 residues long. Per germline, CDR1 DFQATT and CDR2 SNEGSKA (reference sequence).

This clonotype turned up a few times. The V call is TRBV10-3, the J call TRBJ2-3; TRBD2 might be the D (7 bases). The V end was cut by 4 bases, the J end by 2 bases, with 19 bases between. CDR3 size: 17 residues. Germline-derived CDR1 and CDR2 are ENHRY and SYGVKD. The CDR3 region has the DNA TGTGCCATCAGTGGGGCCGGGGGGCGGGTCCTCACAGATACGCAGTATTTT. Translation gives CAISGAGGRVLTDTQYF.

This clonotype was seen at least ten times. The V call is TRBV10-2, the J call TRBJ2-7; 14 nucleotides align to TRBD2. The germline V gene has CDR1 WSHSY and CDR2 SAAADI. Trimming removed 8 bases from V and 2 bases from J; junction bases left unmatched: 14. The CDR3 length is 18 residues. The CDR3 is CASDPGGVTSGRAYEQYF. The CDR3 nucleotides read TGCGCCAGCGACCCAGGCGGGGTGACTAGCGGGAGGGCCTACGAGCAGTACTTC.

At least ten counts were recorded for this clonotype. The J gene is TRBJ2-1, the V gene TRBV24-1; D may correspond to TRBD1 or TRBD2 (5 bases each). The CDR3 has 18 residues. V was shortened by 1 base and J by 8 bases, with 23 bases between the two germline ends. CDR1 and CDR2 (germline): KGHDR, SFDVKD. The CDR3 sequence: CATSDFGQSTGPRDEQFF. CDR3 DNA sequence: TGTGCCACCAGTGATTTTGGCCAAAGCACGGGACCGAGGGATGAGCAGTTCTTC.

This clonotype appeared a few times. CDR3 nucleotides: TGTGCCAGCAGTTTAACAACCGGGACTACCCGAATTGGGGAGCAGTTCTTC. Its protein is CASSLTTGTTRIGEQFF. This chain joins TRBV27 and TRBJ2-1; 7 bases map to TRBD2. The CDR3 consists of 17 residues. In germline, CDR1 is MNHEY, CDR2 SMNVEV (reference sequence). After removal of 2 bases from V and 10 bases from J, the junction contained 17 bases not matched to a gene.

This clonotype was observed many times. V and J are TRBV11-2 and TRBJ2-6, with D possibly being TRBD1 (8 bases). Per germline, CDR1 SGHAT and CDR2 FQNNGV. This CDR3 comprises 18 residues. V lost 5 bases and J lost 1, with 18 bases in between. In nucleotides, the CDR3 is TGTGCCAGCAGCGGTCCCGACAGGGGAGGGTCTGGGGCCAACGTCCTGACTTTC. It is translated as CASSGPDRGGSGANVLTF.

This clonotype was seen ten or more times. This rearrangement joins TRBV20-1 to TRBJ2-7, with 8 bases identical to TRBD2. CDR1 DFQATT and CDR2 SNEGSKA come from the germline V gene (reference sequence). The CDR3 has 15 amino acids. V shed 0 bases and J 3 bases; nucleotides not matched to a gene: 7. The CDR3 loop reads CSARDPSGWGYEQYF. CDR3 DNA: TGCAGTGCTAGAGATCCTAGCGGGTGGGGCTACGAGCAGTACTTC.

This clonotype has more than one count but fewer than ten. The rearrangement uses TRBV29-1 and TRBJ1-1; weak D call: TRBD1 (5 bases). Trimming stripped 7 bases from V and 1 base from J, with 10 bases between. The CDR3 spans 12 residues. Germline V CDR1 and CDR2: SQVTM, ANQGSEA. CDR3 sequence (DNA): TGCAGCGCCCCGGACACGAACACTGAAGCTTTCTTT. Encoded protein: CSAPDTNTEAFF.

This clonotype was picked up a small number of times. J is TRBJ1-2 and V is TRBV27; D possibly corresponds to TRBD1 (5 bases). CDR3 length: 15 amino acids. Per germline, CDR1 MNHEY and CDR2 SMNVEV (reference sequence). The V and J ends lost 8 bases and 2 bases respectively, with 18 bases between them. The CDR3: CASGQLGENNYGYTF. The CDR3 DNA reads as TGTGCCAGCGGCCAGTTGGGGGAGAACAACTATGGCTACACCTTC.

This clonotype was counted a few times. The chain links TRBV6-1 to TRBJ2-3, with D unresolved. Per the germline V gene, CDR1 is MNHNS and CDR2 is SASEGT. The V end was cut by 6 bases, the J end by 4 bases, with 8 bases between. The CDR3 spans 12 residues. CDR3 region: CASRGSADTQYF. In DNA form, the CDR3 reads TGTGCCAGCAGGGGGTCGGCAGATACGCAGTATTTT.